Following are 19 T cell receptor beta chains from one sample sequenced in a study of shared clonotypes between healthy human individuals. The repertoire was sequenced with immunoSEQ multiplex PCR; TCRdb's copy has only in-frame clones and lacks some. The sample contains 2.3 million or so clones, over 90% of which appear only once. Specimen: naive CD4+ T cells from PBMCs. The subset is: CD45RA+ positively selected. The receptors here all came from a man between 18 and 29 years old in good health. Some clones in this sample may be carry-over from other donors' samples.

The chain's CDR3 is CASSLFPTGASTDTQYF. In DNA form, the CDR3 reads TGCGCCAGCAGCTTGTTCCCGACGGGAGCGAGCACAGATACGCAGTATTTT. This sequence joins TRBV5-1 and TRBJ2-3, with D tentatively TRBD2 (6 bases). The CDR3 has 17 amino acids. V lost 1 base to trimming and J lost 0 bases, with 15 bases between them. The V gene's germline CDR1 is SGHRS and CDR2 YFSETQ.

About this clone itself: The same CDR3 is also encoded by other DNA sequences in this sample. The J gene is TRBJ1-1, the V gene TRBV6-6, with D uncertain. Trimming took 0 bases from V and 3 from J, leaving 5 bases between them. Germline V gives CDR1 MNHNY, CDR2 SVGAGI (reference sequence). CDR3 length: 13 amino acids. The CDR3 spells CASSYSRDTEAFF. DNA of the CDR3: TGTGCCAGCAGTTACTCACGGGACACTGAAGCTTTCTTT.

The chain is built from TRBV6-1 and TRBJ2-4; 7 bases agree with TRBD1. There are 11 residues in the CDR3. Germline assignment: CDR1 MNHNS and CDR2 SASEGT. J was trimmed by 11 bases and V by 2 bases; bases with no gene match: 0. As DNA, the CDR3 is TGTGCCAGCAGTGAACAGGGGGTTCAGTACTTC. Translated, it gives CASSEQGVQYF.

The rearrangement links TRBV5-1 to TRBJ2-1; D is unresolved. Germline lookup yields CDR1 SGHRS and CDR2 YFSETQ. Trimming removed 7 bases at V and 0 bases at J, with 14 bases between. There are 15 residues in the CDR3. CDR3 region: CASRSWSSSYNEQFF. CDR3 nucleotide sequence: TGCGCCAGCCGCTCCTGGTCCAGCTCCTACAATGAGCAGTTCTTC.

This rearrangement joins TRBV5-5 to TRBJ2-7; tentatively, D is TRBD1 or TRBD2 (5 bases each). Deletions cut 4 bases from V and 7 bases from J, with 21 bases between. The CDR3 is made up of 15 amino acids. CDR1 is SGHKS and CDR2 is YYEKEE in the germline V gene (reference sequence). Here the CDR3 DNA reads TGTGCCAGCAGCGCCGGGACCGGACCTACGATAGAGCAGTACTTC. Its protein product is CASSAGTGPTIEQYF.

The chain has TRBV6-5 and TRBJ2-7; 8 bases match TRBD1. From germline, CDR1 is MNHEY and CDR2 SVGAGI. V was clipped by 5 bases and J by 4 bases; unmatched bases: 10. The CDR3 has 15 amino acids. CDR3 sequence: CASSPQGADLYEQYF. CDR3 DNA: TGTGCCAGCAGTCCCCAGGGGGCCGATCTGTACGAGCAGTACTTC.

CDR3 loop: CASSLFNGFSNQPQHF. The CDR3 DNA reads TGTGCCAGCAGCTTATTTAATGGATTTAGCAATCAGCCCCAGCATTTT. This chain links TRBV7-8 with TRBJ1-5, with D unclear. Germline CDR1 SGHVS, CDR2 FQNEAQ. V was clipped by 2 bases and J by 0 bases, with 11 bases between them. The length of the CDR3 is 16 residues.

V is TRBV30 and J is TRBJ1-2; perhaps TRBD1 as D (5 bases). V dropped 4 bases and J dropped 5 bases, with 14 bases sitting between them. Germline values: CDR1 GTSNPN, CDR2 SVGIG (reference sequence). The CDR3 extends over 13 amino acids. The DNA of the CDR3 is TGTGCCTGGATGGACCAGGGATGGTATGGCTACACCTTC. This sequence encodes CAWMDQGWYGYTF.

To note about this clone: Distinct nucleotide sequences in the sample also encode this CDR3. The chain has TRBV2 and TRBJ2-3, with a tentative D call TRBD2 (5 bases). CDR1 and CDR2 from the germline V gene are SNHLY and FYNNEI. V lost 3 bases and J 2 bases, leaving 6 bases between the germline ends. This CDR3 is 13 amino acids long. The CDR3 DNA follows: TGTGCCAGCAGTGAGGAGGTCACAGATACGCAGTATTTT. This gives the protein CASSEEVTDTQYF.

This chain uses TRBV11-2 with TRBJ2-2; no definite D call. The V gene lost 5 bases and the J gene lost 4 bases, with 8 bases spanning the gap. The CDR3 is 13 amino acids. Germline values: CDR1 SGHAT, CDR2 FQNNGV. CDR3 loop: CASSQLTTGELFF. The CDR3 region has the DNA TGTGCCAGCAGCCAATTGACCACCGGGGAGCTGTTTTTT.

The chain couples TRBV30 to TRBJ2-1; a weak D match, TRBD2 (6 bases). CDR3 length: 14 amino acids. V was shortened by 0 bases and J by 5 bases, with 11 bases between the two germline ends. Germline V lookup: CDR1 GTSNPN, CDR2 SVGIG (reference sequence). This CDR3 reads CAWSVIGGNNEQFF. CDR3 nucleotides: TGTGCCTGGAGTGTAATTGGCGGGAACAATGAGCAGTTCTTC.

The rearrangement uses TRBV7-2 and TRBJ2-5; TRBD1 matches 7 bases. Germline values: CDR1 SGHTA, CDR2 FQGNSA. V lost 5 bases and J lost 4; bases outside the gene matches: 4. The CDR3 runs 13 residues. Here the CDR3 reads CASSPGTVETQYF. In nucleotides, the CDR3 is TGTGCCAGCAGCCCCGGGACAGTAGAGACCCAGTACTTC.

This rearrangement joins TRBV6-5 to TRBJ2-1; a weak D match, TRBD1 (5 bases). Deletions cut 1 base from V and 9 bases from J, with 16 bases between. Germline V CDR1 and CDR2: MNHEY, SVGAGI. This CDR3 comprises 15 residues. CDR3 in amino acids: CASSYWGRLGVEQFF. CDR3 coding DNA: TGTGCCAGCAGTTACTGGGGCCGTCTGGGCGTTGAGCAGTTCTTC.

The genes are TRBV5-1 and TRBJ2-5; 7 bases fit TRBD2. J was trimmed by 5 bases and V by 9 bases; bases with no gene match: 10. CDR1 SGHRS and CDR2 YFSETQ come from the germline V gene. This CDR3 is 13 amino acids long. For the CDR3, the DNA is TGCGCCACCTCCCCCGGGGGAGGGGAGACCCAGTACTTC. It translates to CATSPGGGETQYF.

This chain joins TRBV28 and TRBJ2-7; D perhaps matches TRBD2 (6 bases). Germline CDR1 MDHEN, CDR2 SYDVKM. The CDR3 length is 16 residues. The V and J ends lost 5 bases and 2 bases respectively, with 19 bases between them. The CDR3 region is CASSMGRRAVPYEQYF. The CDR3 region has the DNA TGTGCCAGCAGTATGGGGCGGAGGGCGGTCCCCTACGAGCAGTACTTC.

The chain links TRBV14 to TRBJ2-3; 7 nucleotides align to TRBD2. Germline V gene data show CDR1 as SGHDN and CDR2 as FVKESK. The CDR3 spans 12 residues. After removal of 3 bases from V and 12 bases from J, the junction contained 6 bases not matched to a gene. The CDR3 bases are TGTGCCAGCAGCCAGGGGGGGATTCTTCAGTATTTT. Translated, it gives CASSQGGILQYF. Complete variable domain (other parts from reference TRBV14 and TRBJ2-3): EAGVTQFPSHSVIEKGQTVTLRCDPISGHDNLYWYRRVMGKEIKFLLHFVKESKQDESGMPNNRFLAERTGGTYSTLKVQPAELEDSGVYFCASSQGGILQYFGPGTRLTVL.

The chain joins TRBV2 to TRBJ2-1; perhaps TRBD1 as D (5 bases). Trimming took off 0 bases at V and 8 bases at J, with 23 bases between the two ends. CDR1 SNHLY and CDR2 FYNNEI come from the germline V gene. This CDR3 has 18 residues. CDR3 sequence (DNA): TGTGCCAGCAGTGAAGCGGGTAGCTGGGGCTATCGGTGGGATGAGCAGTTCTTC. Its protein is CASSEAGSWGYRWDEQFF.

CDR3 region: CASSPSASASYEQYF. The DNA of the CDR3 is TGTGCCAGCAGCCCCAGCGCTAGCGCATCCTACGAGCAGTACTTC. The rearrangement links TRBV9 to TRBJ2-7; maybe TRBD2 (6 bases). The CDR3 extends over 15 amino acids. V lost 4 bases and J lost 1, with 15 bases in between. Per the germline V gene, CDR1 is SGDLS and CDR2 is YYNGEE.

J is TRBJ1-5 and V is TRBV5-1; tentatively, D is TRBD1 (5 bases). V gave up 4 bases and J gave up 5 bases, with 10 bases separating them. CDR3 length: 13 residues. Per germline, CDR1 SGHRS and CDR2 YFSETQ. CDR3 nucleotide sequence: TGCGCCAGCAGCCCGGAGACAGATCAGCCCCAGCATTTT. It codes for CASSPETDQPQHF.